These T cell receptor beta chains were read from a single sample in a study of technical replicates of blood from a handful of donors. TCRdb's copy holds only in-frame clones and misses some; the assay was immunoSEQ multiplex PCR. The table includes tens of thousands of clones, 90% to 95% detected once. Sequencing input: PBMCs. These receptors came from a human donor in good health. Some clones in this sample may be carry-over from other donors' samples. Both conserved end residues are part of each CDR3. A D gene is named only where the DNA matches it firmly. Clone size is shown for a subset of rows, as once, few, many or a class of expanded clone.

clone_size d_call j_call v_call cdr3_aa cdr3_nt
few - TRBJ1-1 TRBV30 CAWSAGEDTEAFF TGTGCCTGGAGTGCAGGGGAAGACACTGAAGCTTTCTTT
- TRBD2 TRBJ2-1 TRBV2 CASSGLAAYNEQFF TGTGCCAGCAGTGGACTAGCAGCCTACAATGAGCAGTTCTTC
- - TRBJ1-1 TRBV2 CASDDGRNTEAFF TGTGCCAGCGACGACGGGAGGAACACTGAAGCTTTCTTT
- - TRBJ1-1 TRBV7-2 CASSQQGHTNTEAFF TGTGCCAGCAGCCAACAGGGACACACGAACACTGAAGCTTTCTTT
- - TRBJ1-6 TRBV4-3 CASSQGGSNSPLHF TGCGCCAGCAGCCAAGGCGGAAGTAATTCACCCCTCCACTTT
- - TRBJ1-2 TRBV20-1 CSAPRDGYTF TGCAGTGCCCCCAGGGATGGCTACACCTTC
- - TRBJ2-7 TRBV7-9 CASSSLRDMTYEQYF TGTGCCAGCAGCTCGCTCCGGGACATGACCTACGAGCAGTACTTC
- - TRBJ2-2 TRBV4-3 CASSQEWQGFKKTGELFF TGCGCCAGCAGCCAAGAATGGCAGGGTTTTAAAAAGACCGGGGAGCTGTTTTTT
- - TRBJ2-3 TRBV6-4 CASSDSSGLRYDTQYF TGTGCCAGCAGTGACTCGTCTGGACTCCGATATGATACGCAGTATTTT
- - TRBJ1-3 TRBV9 CASSGSSGNTIYF TGTGCCAGCAGCGGTAGTTCTGGAAACACCATATATTTT
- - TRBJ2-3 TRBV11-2 CASSLGVRDTDTQYF TGTGCCAGCAGCTTAGGGGTGAGGGACACAGATACGCAGTATTTT
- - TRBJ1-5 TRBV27 CASSLEQGQPQHF TGTGCCAGCAGTCTAGAGCAGGGGCAGCCCCAGCATTTT
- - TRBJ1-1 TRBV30 CAWSVQAGAFF TGTGCCTGGAGTGTTCAAGCGGGAGCTTTCTTT
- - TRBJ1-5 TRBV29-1 CSVEGGNSNQPQHF TGCAGCGTTGAAGGAGGGAATAGCAATCAGCCCCAGCATTTT
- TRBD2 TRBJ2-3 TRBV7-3 CASSLITAGGRTDTQYF TGTGCCAGCAGCTTAATAACGGCGGGAGGACGCACAGATACGCAGTATTTT
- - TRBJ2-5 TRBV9 CASSARENRESYVTQYF TGTGCCAGCAGCGCGAGGGAGAACCGGGAGTCGTATGTGACCCAGTACTTC
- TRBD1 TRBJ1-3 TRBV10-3 CAISETQGRLGNTIYF TGTGCCATCAGTGAGACACAGGGGAGGCTCGGAAACACCATATATTTT
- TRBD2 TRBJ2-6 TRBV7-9 CASSLLRSGAFSGANVLTF TGTGCCAGCAGCTTACTAAGGAGCGGGGCGTTCTCTGGGGCCAACGTCCTGACTTTC
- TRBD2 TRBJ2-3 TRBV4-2 CASSRVTSGGTDTQYF TGTGCCAGCAGCCGAGTGACTAGCGGGGGTACAGATACGCAGTATTTT
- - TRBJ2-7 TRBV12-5 CASGQDSYEQYF TGTGCTAGTGGGCAGGATTCCTACGAGCAGTACTTC
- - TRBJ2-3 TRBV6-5 CASRGTRTDTQYF TGTGCCAGCAGGGGCACCCGCACAGATACGCAGTATTTT
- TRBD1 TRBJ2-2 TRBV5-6 CASSLVGGEAGELFF TGTGCCAGCAGCTTGGTAGGGGGCGAGGCTGGGGAGCTGTTTTTT
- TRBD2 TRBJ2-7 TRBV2 CASSEVGRTSGSLSEQYF TGTGCCAGCAGTGAAGTTGGAAGGACTAGCGGGAGTTTAAGCGAGCAGTACTTC
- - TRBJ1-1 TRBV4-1 CASRESAEAFF TGCGCCAGCAGGGAAAGCGCTGAAGCTTTCTTT
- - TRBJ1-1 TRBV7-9 CASSPSLVVTEAFF TGTGCCAGCAGCCCGAGTTTGGTAGTTACTGAAGCTTTCTTT
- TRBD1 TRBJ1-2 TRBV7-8 CASSFDRGQGGYTF TGTGCCAGCAGCTTCGACAGGGGGCAGGGTGGCTACACCTTC
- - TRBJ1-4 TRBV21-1 CASRRQPGGTNEKLFF TGTGCCAGCAGGAGACAGCCCGGAGGGACTAATGAAAAACTGTTTTTT
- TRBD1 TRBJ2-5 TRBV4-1 CASKRDRALQETQYF TGCGCCAGCAAGAGGGACAGGGCACTACAAGAGACCCAGTACTTC
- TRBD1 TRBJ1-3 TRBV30 CAWSLGQGARGNTIYF TGTGCCTGGAGTTTGGGACAGGGGGCTCGCGGAAACACCATATATTTT
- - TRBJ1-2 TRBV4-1 CASSQEQSGFWDYGYTF TGCGCCAGCAGCCAAGAACAATCGGGGTTCTGGGACTATGGCTACACCTTC
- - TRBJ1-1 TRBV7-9 CASSFGLQTSEAFF TGTGCCAGCAGCTTCGGTCTGCAGACTTCTGAAGCTTTCTTT
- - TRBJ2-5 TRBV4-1 CASSQDVGRETQYF TGCGCCAGCAGCCAAGACGTGGGCAGAGAGACCCAGTACTTC
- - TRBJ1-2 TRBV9 CASSVGEGMGYGYTF TGTGCCAGCAGCGTCGGGGAAGGGATGGGCTATGGCTACACCTTC
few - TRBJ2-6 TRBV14 CASSLVSGANVLTF TGTGCCAGCAGCCTCGTCTCTGGGGCCAACGTCCTGACTTTC
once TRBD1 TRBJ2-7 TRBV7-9 CASSSGNYRGRGYEQYF TGTGCCAGCAGCTCGGGAAACTACAGGGGGAGAGGCTACGAGCAGTACTTC
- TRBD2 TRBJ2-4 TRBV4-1 CASSHRLAGEYLQAKNIQYF TGCGCCAGCAGCCATCGACTAGCGGGAGAGTATTTGCAGGCCAAAAACATTCAGTACTTC
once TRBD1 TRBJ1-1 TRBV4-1 CASSPGQGSGTEAFF TGCGCCAGCAGCCCGGGACAGGGGAGTGGGACTGAAGCTTTCTTT
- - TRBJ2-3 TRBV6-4 CASSAQGTDTQYF TGTGCCAGCAGTGCCCAGGGCACAGATACGCAGTATTTT
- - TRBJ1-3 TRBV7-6 CASSSTPRENTIYF TGTGCCAGCAGTTCGACCCCGCGGGAGAACACCATATATTTT
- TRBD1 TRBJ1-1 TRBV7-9 CASSKGQGAEAFF TGTGCCAGCAGCAAAGGACAGGGGGCTGAAGCTTTCTTT
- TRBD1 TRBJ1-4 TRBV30 CAWSAPGQGNEKLFF TGTGCCTGGAGTGCACCGGGACAGGGGAATGAAAAACTGTTTTTT
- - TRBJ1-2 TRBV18 CASSPRRQDPNYGYTF TGTGCCAGCTCACCACGAAGACAGGATCCTAACTATGGCTACACCTTC
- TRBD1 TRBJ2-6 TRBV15 CATSGDRGSGANVLTF TGTGCCACCAGCGGAGACAGGGGATCAGGGGCCAACGTCCTGACTTTC
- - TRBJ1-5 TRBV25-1 CASSGSVSNQPQHF TGTGCCAGCAGCGGGAGTGTGAGCAATCAGCCCCAGCATTTT
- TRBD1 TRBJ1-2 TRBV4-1 CASSQDRGQGGYTF TGCGCCAGCAGCCAGGACAGGGGGCAAGGTGGCTACACCTTC
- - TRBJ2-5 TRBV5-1 CASSFRRGGFGAETQYF TGCGCCAGCAGCTTTCGCCGCGGCGGCTTCGGAGCGGAGACCCAGTACTTC
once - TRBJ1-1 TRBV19 CASSIDDRPNTEAFF TGTGCCAGTAGTATAGATGACAGGCCGAACACTGAAGCTTTCTTT
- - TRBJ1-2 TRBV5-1 CASSPRPARETGYTF TGCGCCAGCAGCCCCAGGCCCGCCAGGGAAACGGGCTACACCTTC
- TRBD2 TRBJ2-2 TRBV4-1 CASSQSGGRAGELFF TGCGCCAGCAGCCAAAGTGGCGGGAGGGCCGGGGAGCTGTTTTTT
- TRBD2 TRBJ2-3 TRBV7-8 CASSPSTSGRSTDTQYF TGTGCCAGCAGCCCTTCGACTAGCGGGAGGTCCACAGATACGCAGTATTTT
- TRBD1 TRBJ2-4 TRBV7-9 CASSPRGQGNQYF TGTGCCAGCAGCCCGCGGGGACAGGGTAATCAGTACTTC
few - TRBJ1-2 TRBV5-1 CASSFDTNYGYTF TGCGCCAGCAGCTTCGACACTAACTATGGCTACACCTTC
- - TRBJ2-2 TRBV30 CAWKQGGDPGELFF TGTGCCTGGAAACAGGGTGGGGACCCCGGGGAGCTGTTTTTT
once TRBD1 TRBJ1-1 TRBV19 CASSTTGGRTEAFF TGTGCCAGTAGTACTACAGGGGGGCGAACTGAAGCTTTCTTT
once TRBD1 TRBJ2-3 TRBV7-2 CASSLRQGVDTQYF TGTGCCAGCAGCTTAAGGCAGGGGGTTGATACGCAGTATTTT
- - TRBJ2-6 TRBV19 CASSMPAGSGANVLTF TGTGCCAGTAGTATGCCGGCAGGCTCTGGGGCCAACGTCCTGACTTTC
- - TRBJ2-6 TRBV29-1 CSVREGSGANVLTF TGCAGCGTTCGTGAGGGCTCTGGGGCCAACGTCCTGACTTTC